A selection of T cell receptor beta chains follows, all from one sample in a study of CD8 T cells in Susac syndrome. TCRdb re-analysed the immunoSEQ multiplex PCR reads in MiXCR, keeping a single row per CDR3 protein. The sample contains about 190,000 distinct CDR3 sequences, about 94% of which appear only once. The sequenced sample was CD4+ T cells from PBMCs. The receptors originated from a human donor in good health. Both conserved end residues are part of each CDR3. The D gene is left open where the match is weak. The listing skips clone size in some rows; elsewhere it reads once, few, many or a size class.

TRBJ1-5 NA once 12 TRBV7-2 TGTGCCAGCAGCTTAGTGGGAGGTGCCCAGCATTTT CASSLVGGAQHF
TRBJ1-2 TRBD1 NA 12 TRBV2 TGTGCCAGCAGCGAGACAGGGTTTGGCTACACCTTC CASSETGFGYTF
TRBJ2-1 NA NA 11 TRBV20-1 TGCAGTGCTGGGCCGGACAATGAGCAGTTCTTC CSAGPDNEQFF
TRBJ2-1 NA once 17 TRBV15 TGTGCCACCAGCAGACCTCGGGACGCCCGAGACTACAATGAGCAGTTCTTC CATSRPRDARDYNEQFF
TRBJ2-2 NA NA 16 TRBV5-8 TGTGCCAGACCATCTTCGGAGACGAGACGGACCGGGGAGCTGTTTTTT CARPSSETRRTGELFF
TRBJ2-5 TRBD2 NA 15 TRBV6-6 TGTGCCAGCAGTTACTCGGGGGGGTCACACGAGACCCAGTACTTC CASSYSGGSHETQYF
TRBJ2-3 TRBD2 NA 15 TRBV29-1 TGCAGCGTTCCCCCCCCGGGGGGAGGGACAGATACGCAGTATTTT CSVPPPGGGTDTQYF
TRBJ2-5 TRBD1 NA 13 TRBV20-1 TGCAGTGCTGGAGTAGAGGGGGCGGGGACCCAGTACTTC CSAGVEGAGTQYF
TRBJ2-5 TRBD2 NA 16 TRBV12-3/TRBV12-4 TGTGCCAGCAGTTTGGGTGCCGGGACTACAAAAGAGACCCAGTACTTC CASSLGAGTTKETQYF
TRBJ1-5 NA NA 15 TRBV20-1 TGCAGTGCTAACCCCTCCGCTGGGGCTAGTCAGCCCCAGCATTTT CSANPSAGASQPQHF
TRBJ1-1 NA once 13 TRBV6-5 TGTGCCAGCATTCCCTCGAGCGGGACTGAAGCTTTCTTT CASIPSSGTEAFF
TRBJ2-1 NA NA 13 TRBV4-1 TGCGCCAGCAGCCAGACAGAAAACAATGAGCAGTTCTTC CASSQTENNEQFF
TRBJ2-5 NA NA 14 TRBV7-2 TGTGCCAGCAGCCCCGGGACTCTCGGGGAGACCCAGTACTTC CASSPGTLGETQYF
TRBJ1-4 NA NA 12 TRBV10-2 TGCGCCAGCAGTGAGAGAGATGAAAAACTGTTTTTT CASSERDEKLFF